A single T cell receptor beta chain is shown here with its context. The authors' processing: Reference gene primer amplification gave estimated nucleated cell counts. Sequencing used immunoSEQ multiplex PCR; TCRdb keeps in-frame clones, though not all of them. V, J and clone size are taken as reported in that table, and D and trimming were inferred from the DNA itself. The sample contains about 280,000 clones, approximately 85% of which appear only once. The entry originates in a study of blood T cell repertoires in COVID-19. The wider study: Acute and convalescent COVID-19 samples came from the United States, Italy and Spain. PBMCs, B-cell-depleted T cells, or T cells provided the cDNA or gDNA that made up the material.

Sequenced sample: peripheral blood. This clonotype was obtained from a man in his fifties with active or convalescent COVID-19.

CDR3 in amino acids: CASSLFPAGETQYF. For the CDR3, the DNA is TGTGCCAGCAGTTTATTCCCCGCGGGAGAGACCCAGTACTTC. V is TRBV28 and J is TRBJ2-5; a possible D gene is TRBD2 (5 bases). V lost 1 base, J lost 4 bases, and 10 bases lay in between. CDR1 is MDHEN, CDR2 SYDVKM, per germline. This CDR3 comprises 14 residues.